The 18 T cell receptor beta chains below were found in one sample sequenced in a study of blood T cell repertoires in COVID-19. This table comes from immunoSEQ multiplex PCR, and its TCRdb copy is limited to in-frame clones, with some not included. Found here are approximately 41,000 clones, about nine tenths of them singletons; the top ten hold around a fifth. Sequencing input: peripheral blood. These receptors were collected from a man aged 50-60 years with active COVID-19.

The chain links TRBV7-2 to TRBJ1-5; D is perhaps TRBD1 (5 bases). The V gene's germline CDR1 is SGHTA and CDR2 FQGNSA. Trimming removed 1 base at V and 6 bases at J, with 10 bases between. The CDR3 covers 14 residues. The CDR3 loop reads CASSLGQGPQPQHF. The CDR3 bases are TGTGCCAGCAGCTTAGGTCAGGGCCCTCAGCCCCAGCATTTT.

A single count supports this clone. The V and J genes are TRBV5-6 and TRBJ1-1, with a tentative D call TRBD1 (6 bases). Germline values: CDR1 SGHDT, CDR2 YYEEEE. The V end was cut by 2 bases, the J end by 1 base, with 12 bases between. The CDR3 contains 15 residues. The CDR3 sequence is CASSFMAGANTEAFF. The CDR3 nucleotides are TGTGCCAGCAGCTTTATGGCAGGGGCGAACACTGAAGCTTTCTTT.

The chain has TRBV11-3 and TRBJ2-7; 9 bases line up with TRBD1. Per germline, CDR1 SGHNT and CDR2 YENEEA. This CDR3 has 17 residues. With 4 bases clipped from V and 4 bases from J, the junction kept 14 bases outside the gene matches. As DNA, the CDR3 is TGTGCCAGCAGCTCCCAACACGACAGGGGGAAGTGGTACGAGCAGTACTTC. Translating it yields CASSSQHDRGKWYEQYF. Full variable domain (rest looked up from reference TRBV11-3 and TRBJ2-7): EAGVVQSPRYKIIEKKQPVAFWCNPISGHNTLYWYLQNLGQGPELLIRYENEEAVDDSQLPKDRFSAERLKGVDSTLKIQPAELGDSAVYLCASSSQHDRGKWYEQYFGPGTRLTVT.

The V call is TRBV6-6, the J call TRBJ1-2; D not resolved. The CDR3 covers 15 residues. Trimming cost V 2 bases and J 0 bases, with 10 bases left between them. Germline V CDR1 and CDR2: MNHNY, SVGAGI (reference sequence). CDR3 bases: TGTGCCAGCAGTTACGGGCTTCCAGCTAACTATGGCTACACCTTC. Protein sequence: CASSYGLPANYGYTF.

The V gene is TRBV4-1, the J gene TRBJ2-3; TRBD2 aligns across 8 bases. The CDR3 consists of 14 residues. Unmatched junction bases numbered 8, after V lost 10 bases and J lost 2 bases. Germline CDR1 and CDR2: MGHRA and YSYEKL. For the CDR3, the DNA is TGCGCCATTTCTAGAGCGGGAGACACAGATACGCAGTATTTT. The encoded protein is CAISRAGDTDTQYF.

V usage is TRBV2 and J usage is TRBJ2-5; 8 bases line up with TRBD1. The CDR3 length is 15 residues. Germline CDR1 and CDR2: SNHLY and FYNNEI. The ends lost 7 bases at V and 1 base at J; junction bases unmatched: 8. This chain's CDR3 is CASILDRGFQETQYF. CDR3 bases: TGTGCCAGCATTCTAGACAGGGGTTTCCAAGAGACCCAGTACTTC.

The V gene is TRBV5-1, the J gene TRBJ1-6, with D possibly TRBD1 on 5 matching bases. Germline V gives CDR1 SGHRS, CDR2 YFSETQ. V was trimmed by 0 bases and J by 8 bases, leaving 15 bases between them. This CDR3 contains 16 residues. The CDR3 coding sequence is TGCGCCAGCAGCTTGGGGGCGAGGGGAGGTTATTCACCCCTCCACTTT. Its translation is CASSLGARGGYSPLHF.

The V call is TRBV6-4, the J call TRBJ2-1, with 8 bases aligning to TRBD2. The CDR3 consists of 14 residues. J gave up 4 bases and V 2 bases, and 1 base lay outside the gene matches. The germline V gene has CDR1 MRHNA and CDR2 SNTAGT. The CDR3 nucleotides read TGTGCCAGCAGTGACAGCGGGAGTTACAATGAGCAGTTCTTC. Translated, it gives CASSDSGSYNEQFF.

The chain couples TRBV6-6 to TRBJ1-3, with a possible D match to TRBD1 (6 bases). The CDR3 has 15 residues. Trimming shortened V by 5 bases and J by 3 bases, and 14 bases separated the two germline ends. Germline V lookup: CDR1 MNHNY, CDR2 SVGAGI (reference sequence). CDR3 protein: CASSVPTGVGNTIYF. The CDR3, as DNA: TGTGCCAGCAGTGTCCCGACAGGAGTTGGAAACACCATATATTTT.

The chain uses TRBV28 and TRBJ1-2, with a tentative D call TRBD1 (5 bases). This CDR3 comprises 14 residues. V was shortened by 2 bases and J by 4 bases, with 11 bases between the two germline ends. Per the germline V gene, CDR1 is MDHEN and CDR2 is SYDVKM. The CDR3 protein is CASSLHPGGYGYTF. The CDR3 nucleotides read TGTGCCAGCAGTTTACACCCCGGGGGCTATGGCTACACCTTC.

V is TRBV19 and J is TRBJ2-6, with D tentatively TRBD1 (6 bases). Trimming took off 4 bases at V and 0 bases at J, with 13 bases between the two ends. There are 17 residues in the CDR3. Germline V lookup: CDR1 LNHDA, CDR2 SQIVND (reference sequence). This chain's CDR3 is CASSNYRASSGANVLTF. In DNA form, the CDR3 reads TGTGCCAGTAGTAATTACAGGGCCAGCTCTGGGGCCAACGTCCTGACTTTC.

V is TRBV3-1 (or the pseudogene TRBV3-2) and J is TRBJ2-7, with D hard to call. V was cut by 0 bases and J by 4 bases, with 7 bases left in between. The germline V gene encodes CDR1 LGHDT and CDR2 YNNKEL (reference sequence). The CDR3 contains 13 residues. CDR3 in DNA: TGTGCCAGCAGCCAAGATTCACAATACGAGCAGTACTTC. Protein: CASSQDSQYEQYF.

The chain couples TRBV11-2 to TRBJ2-7, with TRBD1 matching over 10 bases. This CDR3 region has 15 residues. Per germline, CDR1 SGHAT and CDR2 FQNNGV. The trim removed 4 bases at V and 4 bases at J, leaving 7 bases unmatched. Here the CDR3 DNA reads TGTGCCAGCAGCTCCCCGGGACAGGGGAGGTACGAGCAGTACTTC. Protein sequence: CASSSPGQGRYEQYF.

The chain recombines TRBV24-1 with TRBJ2-7; TRBD2 agrees at 12 bases. The CDR3 totals 16 residues. The V and J ends lost 3 bases and 6 bases, in that order; junction bases with no gene match: 8. Germline V gene sequence: CDR1 KGHDR, CDR2 SFDVKD. This CDR3 is CATSDTRLAGVIEQYF. The CDR3 DNA reads as TGTGCCACCAGTGATACCAGACTAGCGGGAGTAATCGAGCAGTACTTC.

This clone was found once. The rearrangement uses TRBV7-6 and TRBJ1-2; no firm D call. Germline CDR1 and CDR2: SGHVS and FNYEAQ. V gave up 4 bases and J gave up 1 base, with 10 bases separating them. This CDR3 is built from 14 residues. DNA of the CDR3: TGTGCCAGCAGCTCCCGGTCCGGTAACTATGGCTACACCTTC. It specifies CASSSRSGNYGYTF.

The V call is TRBV7-9, the J call TRBJ2-5, with TRBD1 identical over 9 bases. V shed 4 bases and J 9 bases; nucleotides not matched to a gene: 15. The germline gives CDR1 SEHNR, CDR2 FQNEAQ (reference sequence). The CDR3 runs to 16 residues. This CDR3 is CASSSLGQGILGAQYF. CDR3 in DNA: TGTGCCAGCAGCTCCCTCGGACAGGGGATACTGGGTGCCCAGTACTTC.

This CDR3 is CASRQASHEQYF. The DNA for the CDR3 is TGTGCCAGCCGCCAGGCTTCTCACGAGCAGTACTTC. The rearrangement joins TRBV11-3 to TRBJ2-7; no clear D. CDR3 length: 12 amino acids. Deletions cut 8 bases from V and 5 bases from J, with 13 bases between. Germline values: CDR1 SGHNT, CDR2 YENEEA. The full variable domain, rest sourced from reference TRBV11-3 and TRBJ2-7, is EAGVVQSPRYKIIEKKQPVAFWCNPISGHNTLYWYLQNLGQGPELLIRYENEEAVDDSQLPKDRFSAERLKGVDSTLKIQPAELGDSAVYLCASRQASHEQYFGPGTRLTVT.

The rearrangement joins TRBV4-2 to TRBJ2-7; the match to TRBD1 covers 7 bases. This CDR3 is 14 amino acids long. J lost 1 base, V lost 5 bases, and 5 bases had no gene match. The germline gives CDR1 LGHNA, CDR2 YNFKEQ. The CDR3 bases are TGTGCCAGCAGCTCGCAGACAGGGTCCTACGAGCAGTACTTC. Its translation: CASSSQTGSYEQYF.